The 26 T cell receptor beta chains listed next were all sequenced from one sample in a study of cytomegalovirus exposure and HLA in healthy donors. PCR amplification relied on 60 Vbeta primers (plus 13 Jbeta primers). Sequencing was performed with immunoSEQ multiplex PCR; in TCRdb, only in-frame clones are kept and a portion is missing. The sample carries about 160,000 clones, under 90% recorded once. Sequenced sample: PBMCs. All receptors come from a man aged 25-40 years in good health and CMV-seronegative.

This chain uses TRBV7-3 with TRBJ2-1, with 10 bases matching TRBD2. The CDR3 has 16 amino acids. The trim removed 4 bases at V and 8 bases at J, leaving 11 bases unmatched. Looked up from germline, CDR1 is SGHTA and CDR2 is FQGTGA. CDR3 loop: CASSSGTSEPPHEQFF. In DNA, the CDR3 is TGTGCCAGCAGCTCCGGGACTAGCGAGCCCCCCCATGAGCAGTTCTTC.

This clone was detected only once. The J gene is TRBJ2-1, the V gene TRBV29-1; D perhaps matches TRBD1 (5 bases). V gave up 7 bases and J gave up 2 bases, with 15 bases separating them. Germline lookup yields CDR1 SQVTM and CDR2 ANQGSEA. The CDR3 totals 14 residues. CDR3 sequence (DNA): TGCAGCGCCGAGGACAAGGCTGCCTACAATGAGCAGTTCTTC. This codes for CSAEDKAAYNEQFF.

The chain joins TRBV25-1 to TRBJ2-1; the D gene is possibly TRBD2 (5 bases). The germline CDR1 and CDR2 sequences are MGHDK and SYGVNS. CDR3 length: 13 amino acids. The V end lost 1 base, the J end lost 15 bases, and 16 bases lay between the germline ends. Written as DNA, the CDR3 is TGTGCCAGCAGTGAATCGCGCGGAGGACGTTGGTTCTTC. Its protein product is CASSESRGGRWFF.

The chain recombines TRBV7-9 with TRBJ1-1, with D maybe TRBD1 (5 bases). V lost 4 bases, J lost 6 bases, and 18 bases lay in between. There are 15 residues in the CDR3. Germline-derived CDR1 and CDR2 are SEHNR and FQNEAQ (reference sequence). The chain's CDR3 is CASSSLGGVNAEAFF. The CDR3, as DNA: TGTGCCAGCAGCTCCTTGGGGGGGGTTAACGCTGAAGCTTTCTTT.

The sample holds one count of this clone. The chain has TRBV5-4 and TRBJ2-5; 7 bases agree with TRBD2. V lost 0 bases, J lost 4 bases, and 9 bases stayed unmatched. From germline, CDR1 is SGHNT and CDR2 YYREEE (reference sequence). This CDR3 comprises 16 residues. CDR3 sequence (DNA): TGTGCCAGCAGCTTGGCCGCCGGGGGGATTGCAGAGACCCAGTACTTC. This gives the protein CASSLAAGGIAETQYF.

This clone was seen a handful of times. The chain has TRBV5-1 and TRBJ1-6; 7 bases fit TRBD1. From germline, CDR1 is SGHRS and CDR2 YFSETQ. Germline trimming cut 4 bases from V and 9 bases from J; bases unmatched to any gene: 7. CDR3 length equals 14 residues. CDR3 amino acids: CASSDGTDTSPLHF. The CDR3 DNA follows: TGCGCCAGCAGCGACGGGACAGACACTTCACCCCTCCACTTT.

The chain employs TRBV28 and TRBJ2-7; D remains unclear. The length of the CDR3 is 15 residues. Deletions cut 1 base from V and 2 bases from J, with 12 bases between. The germline V gene has CDR1 MDHEN and CDR2 SYDVKM. CDR3 amino acids: CASSLFRVRTYEQYF. CDR3 nucleotides: TGTGCCAGCAGTTTATTTCGGGTCCGTACCTACGAGCAGTACTTC.

In its sample, this clone was seen a few times. V gene TRBV7-9 combines with J gene TRBJ1-5, with unresolved D. The V gene lost 8 bases and the J gene lost 2 bases, with 10 bases spanning the gap. CDR1 SEHNR and CDR2 FQNEAQ come from the germline V gene (reference sequence). CDR3 length: 13 amino acids. The CDR3 spells CASGREGNQPQHF. In DNA, the CDR3 is TGTGCCAGCGGCCGGGAGGGCAATCAGCCCCAGCATTTT.

This clone has just a few counts. This chain joins TRBV6-5 and TRBJ2-7; D remains unclear. Germline CDR1 and CDR2: MNHEY and SVGAGI. This CDR3 contains 12 residues. V was clipped by 8 bases and J by 4 bases, with 12 bases between them. CDR3 loop: CASAQTLYEQYF. CDR3 DNA sequence: TGTGCCAGCGCCCAAACATTATACGAGCAGTACTTC.

The rearrangement uses TRBV27 and TRBJ2-3, with TRBD2 matching over 8 bases. CDR1 is MNHEY, CDR2 SMNVEV, per germline (reference sequence). With 3 bases clipped from V and 1 base from J, the junction kept 3 bases outside the gene matches. CDR3 size: 15 residues. The DNA of the CDR3 is TGTGCCAGCAGTTTCCAAGCGGGAGGCACAGATACGCAGTATTTT. This gives the protein CASSFQAGGTDTQYF.

This clone turned up a few times. The chain carries TRBV6-1 and TRBJ2-7, with D possibly matching TRBD1 (6 bases). Germline CDR1 MNHNS, CDR2 SASEGT. Trimming cost V 7 bases and J 0 bases, with 13 bases left between them. This CDR3 is 14 amino acids long. CDR3 region: CASIFDRYSYEQYF. The CDR3 DNA is TGTGCCAGCATTTTTGACAGGTACTCCTACGAGCAGTACTTC.

V gene TRBV11-3 combines with J gene TRBJ1-3; TRBD1 aligns across 7 bases. V lost 5 bases, J lost 6 bases, and 10 bases stayed unmatched. Germline CDR1 SGHNT, CDR2 YENEEA. CDR3 length: 15 residues. The chain's CDR3 is CASSPGDRAENTIYF. CDR3 nucleotide sequence: TGTGCCAGCAGCCCAGGAGACAGGGCGGAAAACACCATATATTTT.

This chain's CDR3 is CASSLGARENSPLHF. CDR3 bases: TGTGCCAGCAGCTTGGGGGCGAGGGAAAATTCACCCCTCCACTTT. The rearrangement uses TRBV5-4 and TRBJ1-6, with D unresolved. Germline CDR1 and CDR2: SGHNT and YYREEE (reference sequence). There are 15 residues in the CDR3. V was pared by 0 bases and J by 7 bases, with 11 bases between.

This clone has only a few counts. The chain links TRBV28 to TRBJ1-3, with D perhaps TRBD1 (6 bases). This CDR3 has 16 amino acids. Germline loops: CDR1 MDHEN, CDR2 SYDVKM. Between the trimmed V and J ends, which lost 3 bases and 3 bases, there was a span of 15 bases. CDR3 loop: CASSFPVGGFGNTIYF. The CDR3, as DNA: TGTGCCAGCAGTTTCCCCGTAGGGGGTTTTGGAAACACCATATATTTT. The full variable domain, in which reference TRBV28 and TRBJ1-3 provide the parts outside the CDR3, is DVKVTQSSRYLVKRTGEKVFLECVQDMDHENMFWYRQDPGLGLRLIYFSYDVKMKEKGDIPEGYSVSREKKERFSLILESASTNQTSMYLCASSFPVGGFGNTIYFGEGSWLTVV.

The CDR3 is CASSPTGSNQPQHF. Written as DNA, the CDR3 is TGTGCCAGCAGCCCGACAGGTAGCAATCAGCCCCAGCATTTT. The rearrangement joins TRBV7-6 to TRBJ1-5; D might be TRBD1 (6 bases). Germline V gives CDR1 SGHVS, CDR2 FNYEAQ. V lost 5 bases and J lost 0, with 8 bases in between. The CDR3 has 14 amino acids.

The chain uses TRBV6-1 and TRBJ1-5, with TRBD1 as a possible D gene (6 bases). The CDR3 is made up of 15 amino acids. Germline CDR1 and CDR2: MNHNS and SASEGT. Trimming left V 10 bases short and J 0 bases short, with 16 bases between. The CDR3 DNA reads as TGTGCCACCGACCACAGGGTTTATAGCAATCAGCCCCAGCATTTT. Protein sequence: CATDHRVYSNQPQHF.

This clone was observed a few times. The rearrangement uses TRBV5-6 and TRBJ1-1; weak D call: TRBD1 (6 bases). This CDR3 contains 15 residues. Trimming stripped 4 bases from V and 1 base from J, with 14 bases between. Germline V gene data show CDR1 as SGHDT and CDR2 as YYEEEE. Here the CDR3 DNA reads TGTGCCAGCAGCCAAAGGGGGTTTGGGAACACTGAAGCTTTCTTT. It translates to CASSQRGFGNTEAFF.

This clone showed up just a few times. The chain employs TRBV19 and TRBJ1-2; no reliable D call. The CDR3 spans 14 residues. CDR1 is LNHDA and CDR2 is SQIVND in the germline V gene (reference sequence). V was cut by 1 base and J by 6 bases, with 12 bases left in between. This CDR3 reads CASSIGGGSHGYTF. CDR3 nucleotide sequence: TGTGCCAGTAGTATAGGGGGAGGGAGCCATGGCTACACCTTC. Full variable domain (remainder filled in from reference TRBV19 and TRBJ1-2): DGGITQSPKYLFRKEGQNVTLSCEQNLNHDAMYWYRQDPGQGLRLIYYSQIVNDFQKGDIAEGYSVSREKKESFPLTVTSAQKNPTAFYLCASSIGGGSHGYTFGSGTRLTVV.

J is TRBJ1-5 and V is TRBV28; 7 positions agree with TRBD1. From germline, CDR1 is MDHEN and CDR2 SYDVKM. This CDR3 has 16 amino acids. V lost 1 base, J lost 5 bases, and 8 bases stayed unmatched. The DNA for the CDR3 is TGTGCCAGCAGTTTATCTAAGGGGGCGAGGGATCAGCCCCAGCATTTT. This translates into CASSLSKGARDQPQHF.

This rearrangement joins TRBV27 to TRBJ2-7, with a weak D call TRBD2 (6 bases). CDR1 and CDR2 from the germline V gene are MNHEY and SMNVEV (reference sequence). This CDR3 is built from 17 residues. V was clipped by 4 bases and J by 4 bases, with 23 bases between them. CDR3 sequence reads: CASSSSALRGAGYEQYF. In nucleotides, the CDR3 is TGTGCCAGCAGTTCATCAGCCCTAAGAGGGGCGGGATACGAGCAGTACTTC.

This chain connects TRBV29-1 to TRBJ1-2; D may be TRBD1 (6 bases). Germline CDR1 SQVTM, CDR2 ANQGSEA. This CDR3 contains 11 residues. Trimming took 4 bases from V and 7 from J, leaving 10 bases between them. The CDR3 DNA reads as TGCAGCGTTGGAGGGGGTTCTGGCTACACCTTC. Translating gives CSVGGGSGYTF.

This sequence joins TRBV27 and TRBJ2-7; 9 bases map to TRBD1. This CDR3 region has 17 residues. After removal of 4 bases from V and 1 base from J, the junction contained 11 bases not matched to a gene. CDR1 and CDR2 from the germline V gene are MNHEY and SMNVEV (reference sequence). The CDR3 is CASSSRGQGYVSYEQYF. The CDR3 region has the DNA TGTGCCAGCAGTTCCCGCGGACAGGGGTACGTTTCCTACGAGCAGTACTTC.

The rearrangement uses TRBV27 and TRBJ1-5, with TRBD1 matching 9 bases. Unmatched junction bases numbered 7, after V lost 5 bases and J lost 2 bases. The CDR3 runs 16 residues. In germline, CDR1 is MNHEY, CDR2 SMNVEV (reference sequence). The CDR3 is CASSPNRGHGNQPQHF. The DNA for the CDR3 is TGTGCCAGCAGTCCAAACAGGGGGCATGGCAATCAGCCCCAGCATTTT.

CDR3 DNA sequence: TGCGCCAGCAGCATTCGGGACAGGGGAAGGGGAAACTATGGCTACACCTTC. Amino acids: CASSIRDRGRGNYGYTF. This chain links TRBV5-1 with TRBJ1-2; 10 bases fit TRBD1. CDR1 is SGHRS, CDR2 YFSETQ, per germline. The length of the CDR3 is 17 residues. The junction had 11 bases not matched to a gene; V was cut back by 4 bases and J by 2 bases.

This clone was detected a few times. The chain uses TRBV10-3 and TRBJ1-2; 10 bases line up with TRBD1. Germline V gene data show CDR1 as ENHRY and CDR2 as SYGVKD. This CDR3 has 16 amino acids. V lost 5 bases, J lost 8 bases, and 14 bases stayed unmatched. CDR3 loop: CAISPGTGVIREGYTF. DNA for the CDR3: TGTGCCATCAGTCCCGGGACAGGGGTCATTCGTGAGGGCTACACCTTC.

The rearrangement links TRBV13 to TRBJ2-5; the match to TRBD1 covers 8 bases. J was trimmed by 5 bases and V by 2 bases; bases with no gene match: 7. The germline gives CDR1 PRHDT, CDR2 FYEKMQ (reference sequence). This CDR3 comprises 15 residues. The CDR3 loop is CASSLRSTGVETQYF. The DNA of the CDR3 is TGTGCCAGCAGCTTAAGGTCGACAGGGGTGGAGACCCAGTACTTC. Based on the CDR3 plus reference TRBV13 and TRBJ2-5, the full variable domain is AAGVIQSPRHLIKEKRETATLKCYPIPRHDTVYWYQQGPGQDPQFLISFYEKMQSDKGSIPDRFSAQQFSDYHSELNMSSLELGDSALYFCASSLRSTGVETQYFGPGTRLLVL.